This TCR beta chain emerged from a study of shared clonotypes between healthy human individuals. The data were produced by immunoSEQ multiplex PCR, yet TCRdb's version contains in-frame clones alone and is incomplete. The sample lists about 380,000 clones, just over 95% occurring once. Overall study results and limits: A small donor pool kept down the genetic and exposure-history diversity that was represented.

Germline assignment: CDR1 LNHDA and CDR2 SQIVND (reference sequence). The CDR3 runs 12 residues. V shed 6 bases and J shed 5 bases, with 10 bases lying between them. Points on this clone: Its antigen is unidentified.

The V call is TRBV19, the J call TRBJ2-5; D gene unclear. Sequencing was done on a sample of memory CD8+ T cells sorted from blood. The subset is: CD45RO+ cells pooled with CCR7-negative TemRA cells. This receptor was taken from a man aged 30 to 45 in good health. The CDR3 spells CASSPPAETQYF. CDR3 nucleotides: TGTGCCAGTAGCCCTCCGGCCGAGACCCAGTACTTC.